The 29 T cell receptor beta chains below were found in one sample sequenced in a study of T cell changes during pregnancy in multiple sclerosis (dated by TCRdb to the late 2010s). The method behind the library was the immunoSEQ multiplex PCR assay. The clones in this table, taken by TCRdb from immuneACCESS, are in-frame only. Not every clone is retained; where verified, under half of the shortfall comes from an unresolved V gene, and the cause of the rest is unknown. The sample contains about 49,000 clones, 94% of them found a single time. In total, the top ten clones hold approximately 5.5% of the sample. The specimen was CD8+ T cells from peripheral blood mononuclear cells, collected before pregnancy. These TCRs come from a female donor with multiple sclerosis, enrolled in a pregnancy study.

The chain joins TRBV5-4 to TRBJ2-1; D not certain. The CDR3 contains 13 residues. The germline V gene has CDR1 SGHNT and CDR2 YYREEE (reference sequence). V was clipped by 6 bases and J by 9 bases, with 16 bases between them. This chain's CDR3 is CASKAPPGSEQFF. The CDR3 DNA follows: TGTGCCAGCAAGGCCCCGCCGGGTTCTGAGCAGTTCTTC.

The J gene is TRBJ2-7, the V gene TRBV27; tentative D call: TRBD1 (6 bases). From germline, CDR1 is MNHEY and CDR2 SMNVEV (reference sequence). V dropped 5 bases and J dropped 3 bases, with 14 bases sitting between them. CDR3 length: 14 amino acids. The CDR3 DNA is TGTGCCAGCAGTGCAGGGACACTGATCTACGAGCAGTACTTC. Translated: CASSAGTLIYEQYF.

This chain connects TRBV30 to TRBJ2-2, with 10 bases identical to TRBD2. The trim removed 3 bases at V and 7 bases at J, leaving 8 bases unmatched. There are 15 residues in the CDR3. CDR1 GTSNPN and CDR2 SVGIG come from the germline V gene (reference sequence). CDR3 protein: CAWRMGLAYNGELFF. CDR3 coding DNA: TGTGCCTGGAGGATGGGACTAGCGTACAACGGGGAGCTGTTTTTT.

The chain recombines TRBV27 with TRBJ1-1; tentatively, D is TRBD1 (5 bases). The CDR3 runs 14 residues. Germline CDR1 is MNHEY and CDR2 is SMNVEV (reference sequence). Deletions cut 4 bases from V and 2 bases from J, with 11 bases between. CDR3 loop: CASSSDTGNTEAFF. CDR3 sequence (DNA): TGTGCCAGCAGTTCCGATACAGGAAACACTGAAGCTTTCTTT.

This sequence joins TRBV27 and TRBJ2-1; D is unresolved. Germline CDR1 is MNHEY and CDR2 is SMNVEV (reference sequence). The ends were cut back, 4 bases at V and 9 bases at J, with 13 bases in the middle. The CDR3 is made up of 13 amino acids. The CDR3 spells CASSYQASFEQFF. The CDR3 bases are TGTGCCAGCAGTTATCAGGCCTCCTTTGAGCAGTTCTTC.

The chain uses TRBV4-2 and TRBJ2-5; maybe TRBD2 (6 bases). V was pared by 2 bases and J by 4 bases, with 14 bases between. CDR1 LGHNA and CDR2 YNFKEQ come from the germline V gene. The CDR3 spans 15 residues. Written as DNA, the CDR3 is TGTGCCAGCAGCCAATGGTGGCGGGACGGAGAGACCCAGTACTTC. This codes for CASSQWWRDGETQYF.

The DNA of the CDR3 is TGTGCCGCCGGGGGTGGAGGAAAACTGTTTTTT. It encodes CAAGGGGKLFF. The V gene is TRBV25-1, the J gene TRBJ1-4, with a possible D match to TRBD1 (5 bases). This CDR3 is 11 amino acids long. CDR1 and CDR2 from the germline V gene are MGHDK and SYGVNS. Trimming shortened V by 11 bases and J by 10 bases, and 14 bases separated the two germline ends.

The rearrangement links TRBV27 to TRBJ2-1; D uncertain. Per germline, CDR1 MNHEY and CDR2 SMNVEV (reference sequence). The CDR3 extends over 13 amino acids. V lost 3 bases and J lost 3, with 6 bases in between. CDR3 sequence (DNA): TGTGCCAGCAGTTTTCCAGGCTACAATGAGCAGTTCTTC. This encodes CASSFPGYNEQFF.

The J gene is TRBJ2-7, the V gene TRBV28; D unclear. The CDR3 spans 11 residues. V lost 6 bases, J lost 0 bases, and 3 bases lay in between. In germline, CDR1 is MDHEN, CDR2 SYDVKM. CDR3 residues: CASSYSYEQYF. CDR3 bases: TGTGCCAGCAGCTACTCCTACGAGCAGTACTTC.

The V gene is TRBV7-9, the J gene TRBJ2-7, with 7 bases lining up with TRBD1. The CDR3 is 15 residues long. The V gene's germline CDR1 is SEHNR and CDR2 FQNEAQ (reference sequence). Trimming cost V 6 bases and J 0 bases; bases outside gene matches: 8. CDR3 protein: CASRPRQGPSYEQYF. The CDR3 region has the DNA TGTGCCAGCAGGCCAAGACAGGGTCCCTCCTACGAGCAGTACTTC. The whole variable domain, remainder taken from reference TRBV7-9 and TRBJ2-7, is DTGVSQNPRHKITKRGQNVTFRCDPISEHNRLYWYRQTLGQGPEFLTYFQNEAQLEKSRLLSDRFSAERPKGSFSTLEIQRTEQGDSAMYLCASRPRQGPSYEQYFGPGTRLTVT.

This chain connects TRBV6-5 to TRBJ2-2; TRBD1 is a possible D gene (6 bases). CDR1 is MNHEY and CDR2 is SVGAGI in the germline V gene. Trimming pared 5 bases from V and 7 bases from J, leaving 14 bases between. The CDR3 is made up of 14 amino acids. This chain's CDR3 is CASSTPGVYGELFF. CDR3 DNA sequence: TGTGCCAGCAGTACGCCAGGGGTTTACGGGGAGCTGTTTTTT.

Details on this clone: Compared with germline, one end of the junction differs, possibly owing to a read error. The chain joins TRBV29-1 to TRBJ2-1; possibly TRBD2 for D (6 bases). Germline-derived CDR1 and CDR2 are SQVTM and ANQGSEA. The CDR3 is 14 amino acids. In DNA, the CDR3 is TGCAGCGTCGAAGGCGGGGTTTCCTACAATGAGCAGTTCTTC. This translates into CSVEGGVSYNEQFF.

V is TRBV7-9 and J is TRBJ2-7, with D possibly matching TRBD2 (5 bases). V lost 5 bases to trimming and J lost 3 bases, with 14 bases between them. CDR1 and CDR2 (germline): SEHNR, FQNEAQ (reference sequence). The CDR3 runs to 14 residues. The CDR3, as DNA: TGTGCCAGCAGCCCCGGCTCAGAGGGCTACGAGCAGTACTTC. As protein: CASSPGSEGYEQYF. The whole variable domain, filled in from reference TRBV7-9 and TRBJ2-7, reads DTGVSQNPRHKITKRGQNVTFRCDPISEHNRLYWYRQTLGQGPEFLTYFQNEAQLEKSRLLSDRFSAERPKGSFSTLEIQRTEQGDSAMYLCASSPGSEGYEQYFGPGTRLTVT.

The chain couples TRBV5-4 to TRBJ2-4, with 7 bases aligning to TRBD1. Germline V gene lookup returns CDR1 SGHNT and CDR2 YYREEE (reference sequence). Trimming at V came to 1 base and at J to 8 bases, leaving 6 bases not matched to a gene. The CDR3 runs to 14 residues. The CDR3 DNA follows: TGTGCCAGCAGCTTGAGAGGGGGCGCGGACATTCAGTACTTC. Amino acid sequence: CASSLRGGADIQYF.

The V call is TRBV7-9, the J call TRBJ2-1, with D hard to call. V was pared by 10 bases and J by 0 bases, with 7 bases between. Germline loops: CDR1 SEHNR, CDR2 FQNEAQ (reference sequence). The CDR3 consists of 12 residues. The CDR3 DNA reads TGTGCCATACTTAGCTCCTACAATGAGCAGTTCTTC. It specifies CAILSSYNEQFF. The full variable domain, completed using reference TRBV7-9 and TRBJ2-1, is DTGVSQNPRHKITKRGQNVTFRCDPISEHNRLYWYRQTLGQGPEFLTYFQNEAQLEKSRLLSDRFSAERPKGSFSTLEIQRTEQGDSAMYLCAILSSYNEQFFGPGTRLTVL.

The V call is TRBV12-5, the J call TRBJ1-2, with TRBD1 matching 8 bases. Looked up from germline, CDR1 is LGHNT and CDR2 is FRNRAP. The CDR3 covers 13 residues. The V segment lost 6 bases and the J segment 8 bases; nucleotides outside the gene matches: 8. CDR3 sequence: CASGPGGVGGYTF. CDR3 nucleotide sequence: TGTGCTAGTGGCCCAGGGGGCGTAGGGGGCTACACCTTC.

This sequence joins TRBV19 and TRBJ2-1; 9 nucleotides align to TRBD2. After removal of 2 bases from V and 7 bases from J, the junction contained 6 bases not matched to a gene. This CDR3 is built from 15 residues. Germline CDR1 is LNHDA and CDR2 is SQIVND (reference sequence). In DNA form, the CDR3 reads TGTGCCAGTAGTATATTGGCTAGCGGGATAAATGAGCAGTTCTTC. Its protein product is CASSILASGINEQFF. The whole variable domain, filled in from reference TRBV19 and TRBJ2-1, reads DGGITQSPKYLFRKEGQNVTLSCEQNLNHDAMYWYRQDPGQGLRLIYYSQIVNDFQKGDIAEGYSVSREKKESFPLTVTSAQKNPTAFYLCASSILASGINEQFFGPGTRLTVL.

This chain joins TRBV28 and TRBJ2-7; the match to TRBD2 covers 7 bases. The CDR3 runs to 11 residues. Germline CDR1 is MDHEN and CDR2 is SYDVKM. Trimming cost V 10 bases and J 2 bases; bases outside gene matches: 2. CDR3 residues: CATTSAYEQYF. The CDR3 nucleotides read TGTGCCACTACTAGCGCCTACGAGCAGTACTTC.

This rearrangement joins TRBV19 to TRBJ1-2; TRBD1 aligns across 9 bases. Germline V gene data show CDR1 as LNHDA and CDR2 as SQIVND (reference sequence). The CDR3 has 13 amino acids. The J segment lost 8 bases and the V segment lost 10 bases, leaving 11 bases of the junction unmatched. CDR3 protein: CATADRGRDGYTF. CDR3 bases: TGTGCCACCGCGGACAGGGGAAGGGACGGCTACACCTTC.

The chain carries TRBV6-5 and TRBJ2-1; D is perhaps TRBD1 (6 bases). Germline CDR1 reads MNHEY; CDR2 reads SVGAGI. The V end was cut by 6 bases, the J end by 4 bases, with 16 bases between. The CDR3 extends over 15 amino acids. The CDR3 bases are TGTGCCAGCAGGTTCTCCGGGACAAAGTACAATGAGCAGTTCTTC. Protein product: CASRFSGTKYNEQFF.

The rearrangement joins TRBV7-9 to TRBJ2-3; 7 positions match TRBD2. The CDR3 runs to 13 residues. V was clipped by 8 bases and J by 2 bases; unmatched bases: 4. Germline CDR1 is SEHNR and CDR2 is FQNEAQ (reference sequence). The CDR3 spells CASRLAHTDTQYF. The CDR3 coding sequence is TGTGCCAGCCGACTAGCCCACACAGATACGCAGTATTTT.

The V gene is TRBV7-6, the J gene TRBJ2-7; TRBD2 matches 11 bases. Germline CDR1 is SGHVS and CDR2 is FNYEAQ. This CDR3 is built from 16 residues. Trimming took 3 bases from V and 3 from J; bases not matched to a gene: 7. CDR3 amino acids: CASSFSEGTSGYEQYF. The CDR3 nucleotides are TGTGCCAGCAGCTTTAGCGAAGGGACTAGCGGCTACGAGCAGTACTTC.

This clone has a handful of counts. CDR3 sequence reads: CASSYRDTEAFF. The DNA of the CDR3 is TGTGCCAGCAGTTACCGGGACACTGAAGCTTTCTTT. The chain joins TRBV6-6 to TRBJ1-1; D is unclear. The germline V gene encodes CDR1 MNHNY and CDR2 SVGAGI (reference sequence). Trimming shortened V by 2 bases and J by 3 bases, and 4 bases separated the two germline ends. The CDR3 totals 12 residues.

This rearrangement joins TRBV5-1 to TRBJ2-6; TRBD1 might be the D (5 bases). The CDR3 contains 16 residues. Germline CDR1 SGHRS, CDR2 YFSETQ. The germline V and J ends were trimmed by 4 bases and 0 bases, with 11 bases remaining between them. As DNA, the CDR3 is TGCGCCAGCAGCCCCGACAGACGCTCTGGGGCCAACGTCCTGACTTTC. Protein sequence: CASSPDRRSGANVLTF. Full variable domain (missing parts from reference TRBV5-1 and TRBJ2-6): KAGVTQTPRYLIKTRGQQVTLSCSPISGHRSVSWYQQTPGQGLQFLFEYFSETQRNKGNFPGRFSGRQFSNSRSEMNVSTLELGDSALYLCASSPDRRSGANVLTFGAGSRLTVL.

The V and J genes are TRBV7-9 and TRBJ2-1; 7 bases line up with TRBD1. Germline lookup yields CDR1 SEHNR and CDR2 FQNEAQ (reference sequence). This CDR3 region has 16 residues. V was clipped by 3 bases and J by 2 bases; unmatched bases: 7. The CDR3 region is CASSLVPGQPYNEQFF. The CDR3 DNA reads as TGTGCCAGCAGCTTGGTACCGGGACAGCCCTACAATGAGCAGTTCTTC.

The V gene is TRBV2, the J gene TRBJ2-7; TRBD2 matches at 7 bases. From germline, CDR1 is SNHLY and CDR2 FYNNEI. V gave up 9 bases and J gave up 3 bases; unmatched junction bases: 8. There are 13 residues in the CDR3. CDR3 residues: CARAKTGGYEQYF. In nucleotides, the CDR3 is TGTGCCAGGGCCAAGACGGGGGGCTACGAGCAGTACTTC.

The chain recombines TRBV14 with TRBJ2-7; perhaps TRBD2 as D (6 bases). Germline-derived CDR1 and CDR2 are SGHDN and FVKESK. Trimming left V 4 bases short and J 3 bases short, with 7 bases between. This CDR3 contains 12 residues. DNA of the CDR3: TGTGCCAGCAGCCGGGACTTCTACGAGCAGTACTTC. This gives the protein CASSRDFYEQYF.

The chain employs TRBV5-6 and TRBJ2-7, with 9 bases identical to TRBD1. Germline lookup yields CDR1 SGHDT and CDR2 YYEEEE. V shed 2 bases and J 2 bases; nucleotides not matched to a gene: 11. CDR3 length: 17 amino acids. In DNA form, the CDR3 reads TGTGCCAGCAGCTTATCAGGATGGACAGGGGTCCCCTACGAGCAGTACTTC. It yields the protein CASSLSGWTGVPYEQYF. Full variable domain (remainder filled in from reference TRBV5-6 and TRBJ2-7): DAGVTQSPTHLIKTRGQQVTLRCSPKSGHDTVSWYQQALGQGPQFIFQYYEEEERQRGNFPDRFSGHQFPNYSSELNVNALLLGDSALYLCASSLSGWTGVPYEQYFGPGTRLTVT.

The chain recombines TRBV2 with TRBJ1-1; D gene uncertain. Germline CDR1 is SNHLY and CDR2 is FYNNEI. This CDR3 is 15 amino acids long. The V end was cut by 7 bases, the J end by 1 base, with 16 bases between. Written as DNA, the CDR3 is TGTGCCAGCATTTCAGAACTAATTGGGAACACTGAAGCTTTCTTT. This codes for CASISELIGNTEAFF.